Presented here are 17 T cell receptor beta chains from one specimen sequenced in a study of Ad26.COV2.S vaccination and SARS-CoV-2 variants. Measured with immunoSEQ multiplex PCR; TCRdb has only the in-frame clones, and not every one. The data show a few hundred thousand clones, with 85% to 90% seen just once and around 5.5% held by the top ten. The treatment denotes: 19 received Ad26.COV2.S at low or high dose, single or two shots; 5 received placebo; per-sample allocation not given. Samples came from day 63 after the first vaccine or placebo injection. The material was peripheral blood, obtained in a trial of Ad26.COV2.S vaccine versus placebo. The receptors were sampled from a person aged 18-60 years who received the Ad26.COV2.S COVID-19 vaccine or a placebo.

The chain uses TRBV4-1 and TRBJ1-2; the match to TRBD1 covers 7 bases. This CDR3 region has 13 residues. Germline V CDR1 and CDR2: MGHRA, YSYEKL. With V trimmed by 4 bases and J by 3 bases, 2 bases remained unmatched. CDR3 sequence (DNA): TGCGCCAGCAGCCCAGGGGGTTACTATGGCTACACCTTC. Translation gives CASSPGGYYGYTF.

The chain has TRBV11-3 and TRBJ2-1, with a possible D match to TRBD2 (6 bases). Trimming removed 7 bases at V and 3 bases at J, with 19 bases between. The germline V gene encodes CDR1 SGHNT and CDR2 YENEEA. This CDR3 region has 16 residues. CDR3 coding DNA: TGTGCCAGCAACGCTGGCGGGGAGAATAGCTACAATGAGCAGTTCTTC. It codes for CASNAGGENSYNEQFF. Variable domain in full (rest from reference TRBV11-3 and TRBJ2-1): EAGVVQSPRYKIIEKKQPVAFWCNPISGHNTLYWYLQNLGQGPELLIRYENEEAVDDSQLPKDRFSAERLKGVDSTLKIQPAELGDSAVYLCASNAGGENSYNEQFFGPGTRLTVL.

The chain combines TRBV27 with TRBJ2-3, with 7 positions matching TRBD2. V was pared by 3 bases and J by 4 bases, with 10 bases of the junction left unmatched. Germline V lookup: CDR1 MNHEY, CDR2 SMNVEV (reference sequence). The CDR3 is made up of 16 amino acids. Here the CDR3 DNA reads TGTGCCAGCAGTTTTAGTGCGGGAGCGGATGCAGATACGCAGTATTTT. This sequence encodes CASSFSAGADADTQYF.

CDR3 bases: TGTGCCAGCAGTCCGACTAGTGATACGCAGTATTTT. Translated: CASSPTSDTQYF. The chain joins TRBV6-2 or TRBV6-3 to TRBJ2-3, with a tentative D call TRBD2 (6 bases). Germline values: CDR1 MNHEY, CDR2 SVGEGT. The CDR3 contains 12 residues. V was trimmed by 5 bases and J by 6 bases, leaving 9 bases between them.

This clone was observed a few times. Other DNA sequences in this specimen translate into the identical CDR3. The J gene is TRBJ1-2, the V gene TRBV5-6, with TRBD1 matching 10 bases. The germline gives CDR1 SGHDT, CDR2 YYEEEE. J lost 2 bases, V lost 5 bases, and 3 bases had no gene match. The CDR3 consists of 14 residues. The CDR3 loop is CASSPGQGNYGYTF. The DNA of the CDR3 is TGTGCCAGCAGTCCGGGACAGGGGAACTATGGCTACACCTTC.

The gene calls are TRBV7-9 and TRBJ2-5, with unresolved D. Per germline, CDR1 SEHNR and CDR2 FQNEAQ (reference sequence). The CDR3 extends over 13 amino acids. The V end lost 5 bases, the J end lost 3 bases, and 10 bases lay between the germline ends. The CDR3 nucleotides are TGTGCCAGCAGCCCCCCCTCCGAAGAGACCCAGTACTTC. Amino acids: CASSPPSEETQYF.

The chain has TRBV10-3 and TRBJ1-1; no clear D gene. The CDR3 extends over 13 amino acids. CDR1 is ENHRY, CDR2 SYGVKD, per germline. V was cut by 3 bases and J by 6 bases, with 11 bases left in between. The CDR3 DNA follows: TGTGCCATCAGTGATTCACTTTACCCTGAAGCTTTCTTT. It yields the protein CAISDSLYPEAFF.

This clone is a singleton in its sample. The chain is built from TRBV12-3 or TRBV12-4 and TRBJ2-7, with D possibly TRBD2 on 6 matching bases. Trimming cost V 6 bases and J 7 bases, with 7 bases left between them. This CDR3 comprises 10 residues. This chain's CDR3 is CASSGGEQYF. The DNA for the CDR3 is TGTGCCAGCAGCGGAGGGGAGCAGTACTTC.

The rearrangement uses TRBV5-6 and TRBJ1-2; D gene unclear. The CDR3 sequence is 14 residues long. Looked up from germline, CDR1 is SGHDT and CDR2 is YYEEEE. The germline V and J ends were trimmed by 0 bases and 4 bases, with 10 bases remaining between them. The CDR3 reads CASSLGQASYGYTF. The CDR3 nucleotides read TGTGCCAGCAGCTTGGGGCAGGCCTCCTATGGCTACACCTTC. The full variable domain, with the rest looked up from reference TRBV5-6 and TRBJ1-2, is DAGVTQSPTHLIKTRGQQVTLRCSPKSGHDTVSWYQQALGQGPQFIFQYYEEEERQRGNFPDRFSGHQFPNYSSELNVNALLLGDSALYLCASSLGQASYGYTFGSGTRLTVV.

As regards this clone: The sample contains more than one DNA sequence encoding this CDR3. The V and J genes are TRBV7-6 and TRBJ2-1; 11 bases align to TRBD1. The CDR3 covers 15 residues. The V gene end was trimmed by 3 bases and the J gene end by 4 bases; junction bases not matched to a gene: 2. Germline V gives CDR1 SGHVS, CDR2 FNYEAQ. CDR3 sequence: CASSLGQGDYNEQFF. CDR3 in DNA: TGTGCCAGCAGCTTGGGACAGGGGGATTACAATGAGCAGTTCTTC.

The genes are TRBV6-5 and TRBJ1-1; D may be TRBD1 (6 bases). The germline V gene encodes CDR1 MNHEY and CDR2 SVGAGI. Trimming took 0 bases from V and 5 from J, leaving 16 bases between them. CDR3 size: 16 residues. CDR3 amino acids: CASSYSRGITGTEAFF. In nucleotides, the CDR3 is TGTGCCAGCAGTTACTCGAGGGGCATCACAGGGACTGAAGCTTTCTTT.

This chain uses TRBV29-1 with TRBJ1-2; a possible D gene is TRBD1 (6 bases). The germline CDR1 and CDR2 sequences are SQVTM and ANQGSEA. V was shortened by 4 bases and J by 4 bases, with 13 bases between the two germline ends. The CDR3 has 13 residues. The CDR3 DNA reads TGCAGCGTTGCGGGACACCTGACCTATGGCTACACCTTC. Encoded protein: CSVAGHLTYGYTF.

The chain has TRBV19 and TRBJ1-2; tentatively, D is TRBD1 (6 bases). CDR1 and CDR2 (germline): LNHDA, SQIVND (reference sequence). V was clipped by 3 bases and J by 9 bases, with 17 bases between them. The CDR3 runs 14 residues. The chain's CDR3 is CASSIPFTQGSYTF. The DNA of the CDR3 is TGTGCCAGTAGTATTCCCTTTACACAGGGAAGCTACACCTTC.

The chain is built from TRBV7-2 and TRBJ1-5; D not resolved. The CDR3 is 16 amino acids. Per the germline V gene, CDR1 is SGHTA and CDR2 is FQGNSA. The V end was cut by 2 bases, the J end by 10 bases, with 21 bases between. Here the CDR3 DNA reads TGTGCCAGCAGCTTAAGTGTCACGAACAGAGCCCAACCCCAGCATTTT. Its translation is CASSLSVTNRAQPQHF.

The chain is built from TRBV27 and TRBJ1-6; weak D call: TRBD1 (6 bases). Trimming stripped 8 bases from V and 6 bases from J, with 20 bases between. The germline V gene encodes CDR1 MNHEY and CDR2 SMNVEV (reference sequence). The CDR3 spans 16 residues. In DNA, the CDR3 is TGTGCCAGCCGCGGGACTGGACAGACCCTTAATTCACCCCTCCACTTT. As protein: CASRGTGQTLNSPLHF.

The V gene is TRBV7-9, the J gene TRBJ1-6; the match to TRBD1 covers 7 bases. Germline V gene sequence: CDR1 SEHNR, CDR2 FQNEAQ (reference sequence). The CDR3 spans 15 residues. The V and J ends lost 3 bases and 7 bases, in that order; junction bases with no gene match: 6. This CDR3 is CASSLAGTANSPLHF. In DNA, the CDR3 is TGTGCCAGCAGCTTGGCCGGGACAGCAAATTCACCCCTCCACTTT.

This clone was counted a few times. CDR3 in DNA: TGTGCCAGCAGTTTAAATTCAGGACAGGGAGGACTGTTTTTT. It encodes CASSLNSGQGGLFF. V gene TRBV27 combines with J gene TRBJ1-4; 8 bases align to TRBD1. The CDR3 covers 14 residues. The germline CDR1 and CDR2 sequences are MNHEY and SMNVEV (reference sequence). V was clipped by 2 bases and J by 13 bases; unmatched bases: 9.